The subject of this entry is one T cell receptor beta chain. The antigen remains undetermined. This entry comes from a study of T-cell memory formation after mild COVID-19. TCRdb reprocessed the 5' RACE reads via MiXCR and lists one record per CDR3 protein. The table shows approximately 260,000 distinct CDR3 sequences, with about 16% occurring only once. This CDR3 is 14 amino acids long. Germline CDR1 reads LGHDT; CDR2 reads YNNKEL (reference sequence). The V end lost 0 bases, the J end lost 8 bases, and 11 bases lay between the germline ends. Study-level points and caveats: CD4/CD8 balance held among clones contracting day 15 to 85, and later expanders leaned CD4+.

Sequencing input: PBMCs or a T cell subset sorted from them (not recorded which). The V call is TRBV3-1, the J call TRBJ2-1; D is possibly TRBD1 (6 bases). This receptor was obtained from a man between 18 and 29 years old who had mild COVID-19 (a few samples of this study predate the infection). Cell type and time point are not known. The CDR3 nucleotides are TGTGCCAGCAGCCAAGATTACAGGGCATATGAGCAGTTCTTC. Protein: CASSQDYRAYEQFF.